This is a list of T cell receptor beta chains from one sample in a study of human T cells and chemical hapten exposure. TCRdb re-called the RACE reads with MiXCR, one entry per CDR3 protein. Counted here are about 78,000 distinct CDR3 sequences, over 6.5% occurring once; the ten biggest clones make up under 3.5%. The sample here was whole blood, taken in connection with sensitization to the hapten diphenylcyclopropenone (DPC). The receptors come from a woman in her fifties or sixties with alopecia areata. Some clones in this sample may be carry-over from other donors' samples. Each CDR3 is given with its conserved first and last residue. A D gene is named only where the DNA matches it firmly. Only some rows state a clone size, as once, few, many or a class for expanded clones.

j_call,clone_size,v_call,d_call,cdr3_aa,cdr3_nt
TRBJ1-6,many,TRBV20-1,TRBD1,CSARDGQAGRGYNSPLHF,TGCAGTGCTAGAGACGGACAGGCTGGGCGGGGATATAATTCACCCCTCCACTTT
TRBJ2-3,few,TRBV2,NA,CASSPWTYTDTQYF,TGTGCCAGCAGTCCTTGGACATACACAGATACGCAGTATTTT
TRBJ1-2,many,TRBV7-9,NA,CASRSAGTDVNYGYTF,TGTGCCAGCAGGTCCGCCGGGACCGACGTTAACTATGGCTACACCTTC
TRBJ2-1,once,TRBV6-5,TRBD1,CASSPTGGSYNEQFF,TGTGCCAGCAGTCCGACAGGGGGCTCCTACAATGAGCAGTTCTTC
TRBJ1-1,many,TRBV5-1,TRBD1,CASSPSGGAGTEAFF,TGCGCCAGCAGCCCGTCAGGGGGCGCGGGGACTGAAGCTTTCTTT
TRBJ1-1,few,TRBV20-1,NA,CSARPNTEAFF,TGCAGTGCTAGGCCGAACACTGAAGCTTTCTTT
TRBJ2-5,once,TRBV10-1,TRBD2,CASSESAGGNQETQYF,TGCGCCAGCAGTGAGTCCGCGGGGGGCAACCAAGAGACCCAGTACTTC
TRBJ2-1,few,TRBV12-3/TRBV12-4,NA,CASRPTVNEQFF,TGTGCCAGCAGGCCTACAGTGAATGAGCAGTTCTTC
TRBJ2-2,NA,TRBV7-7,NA,CASSTGRYTGELFF,TGTGCCAGCAGCACGGGACGGTACACCGGGGAGCTGTTTTTT
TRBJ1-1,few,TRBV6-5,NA,CASSYYGRGNTEAFF,TGTGCCAGCAGTTACTACGGACGGGGGAACACTGAAGCTTTCTTT
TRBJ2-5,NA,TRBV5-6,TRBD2,CASSTGTSVGTQYF,TGTGCCAGCAGCACCGGGACTAGCGTTGGGACCCAGTACTTC
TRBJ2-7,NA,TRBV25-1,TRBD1,CASSAPWTGGDEQYF,TGTGCCAGCAGCGCCCCCTGGACAGGGGGCGACGAGCAGTACTTC
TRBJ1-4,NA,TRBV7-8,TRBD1,CASSLEDRVNEKLFF,TGTGCCAGCAGCTTAGAAGACAGGGTTAATGAAAAACTGTTTTTT
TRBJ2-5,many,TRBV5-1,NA,CASSFGGAAKRETQYF,TGCGCCAGCAGCTTTGGAGGGGCTGCGAAACGAGAGACCCAGTACTTC
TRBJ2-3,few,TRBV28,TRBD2,CAGGKREITDTQYF,TGTGCCGGGGGAAAGCGGGAGATCACAGATACGCAGTATTTT
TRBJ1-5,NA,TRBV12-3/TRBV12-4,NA,CASSLERNQPQHF,TGTGCCAGCAGTTTGGAAAGAAATCAGCCCCAGCATTTT
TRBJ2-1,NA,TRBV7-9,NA,CASSPLTGRPQFF,TGTGCCAGCAGCCCTCTTACGGGTCGGCCCCAGTTCTTC